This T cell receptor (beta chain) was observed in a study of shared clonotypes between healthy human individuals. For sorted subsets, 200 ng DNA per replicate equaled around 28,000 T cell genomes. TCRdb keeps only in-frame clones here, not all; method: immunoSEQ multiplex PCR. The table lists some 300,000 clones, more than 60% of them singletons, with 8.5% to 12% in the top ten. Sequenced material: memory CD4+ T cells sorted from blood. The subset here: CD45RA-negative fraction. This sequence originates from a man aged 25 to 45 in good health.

Here the CDR3 reads CASSPQIWDNEQFF. CDR3 bases: TGCGCCAGCAGCCCCCAGATCTGGGACAATGAGCAGTTCTTC. The chain has TRBV4-3 and TRBJ2-1; D is ambiguous. The V end was cut by 4 bases, the J end by 5 bases, with 12 bases between. Germline CDR1 and CDR2: LGHNA and YSLEER. This CDR3 is 14 amino acids long.